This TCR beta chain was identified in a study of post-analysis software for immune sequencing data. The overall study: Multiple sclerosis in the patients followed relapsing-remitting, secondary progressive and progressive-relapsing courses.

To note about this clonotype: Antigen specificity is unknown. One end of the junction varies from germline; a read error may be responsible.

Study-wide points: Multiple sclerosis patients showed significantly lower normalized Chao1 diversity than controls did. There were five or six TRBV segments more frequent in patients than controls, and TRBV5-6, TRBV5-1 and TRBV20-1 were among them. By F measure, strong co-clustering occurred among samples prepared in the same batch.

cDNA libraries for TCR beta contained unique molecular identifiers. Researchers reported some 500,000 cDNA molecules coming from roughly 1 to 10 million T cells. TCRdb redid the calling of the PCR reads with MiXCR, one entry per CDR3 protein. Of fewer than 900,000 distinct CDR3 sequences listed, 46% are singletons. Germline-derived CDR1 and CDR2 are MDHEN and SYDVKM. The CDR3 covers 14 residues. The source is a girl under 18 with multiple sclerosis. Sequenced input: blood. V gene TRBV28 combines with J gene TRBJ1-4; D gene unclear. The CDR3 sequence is CASSLSGANGKLFF. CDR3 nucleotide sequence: TGTGCCAGCAGTTTATCGGGCGCTAATGGAAAACTGTTTTTT.